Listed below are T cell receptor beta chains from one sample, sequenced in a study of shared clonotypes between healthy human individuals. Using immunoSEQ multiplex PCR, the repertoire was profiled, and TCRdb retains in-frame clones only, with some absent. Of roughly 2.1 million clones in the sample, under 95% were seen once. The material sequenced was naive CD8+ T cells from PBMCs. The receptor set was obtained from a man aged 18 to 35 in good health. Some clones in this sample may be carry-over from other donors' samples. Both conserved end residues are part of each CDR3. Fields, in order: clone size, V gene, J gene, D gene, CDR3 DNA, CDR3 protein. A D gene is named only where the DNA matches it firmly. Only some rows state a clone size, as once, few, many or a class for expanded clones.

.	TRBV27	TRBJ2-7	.	TGTGCCAGCAGTTTATTCCAAAACAGGGGACTTTCCTACGAGCAGTACTTC	CASSLFQNRGLSYEQYF
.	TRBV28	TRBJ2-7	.	TGTGCCAGCAGTCCGACAGGGAGGGGGTCCTACGAGCAGTACTTC	CASSPTGRGSYEQYF
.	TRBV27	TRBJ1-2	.	TGTGCCAGCAGTTTAGACGGAAACCCTAACTATGGCTACACCTTC	CASSLDGNPNYGYTF
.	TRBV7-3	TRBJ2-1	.	TGTGCCAGCAGCTGGGGACAGACGGGGGCCTACAATGAGCAGTTCTTC	CASSWGQTGAYNEQFF
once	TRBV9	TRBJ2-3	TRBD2	TGTGCCAGCAACTTTGAGCGGGAGGGGAGCACAGATACGCAGTATTTT	CASNFEREGSTDTQYF
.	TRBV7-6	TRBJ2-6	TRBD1	TGTGCCAGCAGCTTTACAGGGGCTGGGGCCAACGTCCTGACTTTC	CASSFTGAGANVLTF
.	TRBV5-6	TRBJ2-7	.	TGTGCCAGCTCTAGGGGCTCTGGCCACGAGCAGTACTTC	CASSRGSGHEQYF
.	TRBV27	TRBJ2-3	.	TGTGCCAGCAGTCCGCGGGCCACAGATACGCAGTATTTT	CASSPRATDTQYF
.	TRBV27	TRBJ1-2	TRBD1	TGTGCCAGCAGCGAGAGGGGGACAGGGGATGGCTACACCTTC	CASSERGTGDGYTF
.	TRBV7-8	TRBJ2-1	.	TGTGCCAGCAGCTTGGGTTTTGGTTTGGACTACAATGAGCAGTTCTTC	CASSLGFGLDYNEQFF
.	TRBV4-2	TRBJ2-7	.	TGTGCCAGCAGCCAAGGTCGGGACTTGGTCTACGAGCAGTACTTC	CASSQGRDLVYEQYF
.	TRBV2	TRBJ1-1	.	TGTGCCAGCAGTGGCCAATCAGGAATTACAGTAAACACTGAAGCTTTCTTT	CASSGQSGITVNTEAFF
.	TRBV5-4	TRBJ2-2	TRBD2	TGTGCCAGCAGCTCGGCGGGAGGGCGTGGCGGGGAGCTGTTTTTT	CASSSAGGRGGELFF
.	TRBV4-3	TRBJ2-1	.	TGCGCCAGCAGCCAAGACCCGCCTGGCGGGGAGTCGAATGAGCAGTTCTTC	CASSQDPPGGESNEQFF
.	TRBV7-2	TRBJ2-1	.	TGTGCCAGCAGCGTTCCGGGACTCGCCGTCAATGAGCAGTTCTTC	CASSVPGLAVNEQFF
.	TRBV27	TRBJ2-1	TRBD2	TGTGCCAGCACCCCTCTTGCGGGAGGTGGAAATGAGCAGTTCTTC	CASTPLAGGGNEQFF
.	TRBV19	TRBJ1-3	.	TGTGCCAGTAGTCAGGGGTTCTCTGGAAACACCATATATTTT	CASSQGFSGNTIYF
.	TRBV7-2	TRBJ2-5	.	TGTGCCAGCACCCCGCGGGGTGTCGAAGAGACCCAGTACTTC	CASTPRGVEETQYF
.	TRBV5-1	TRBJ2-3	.	TGCGCCAGCAGCTTCCCCCTTGAGGGTGGAGATACGCAGTATTTT	CASSFPLEGGDTQYF
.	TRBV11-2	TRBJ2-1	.	TGTGCCAGCAGCTCCCGACCGGGACTCCCGAAGGGGGACAATGAGCAGTTCTTC	CASSSRPGLPKGDNEQFF
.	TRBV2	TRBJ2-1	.	TGTGCCAGCAGTGGATACCGGGACGTCGACAATGAGCAGTTCTTC	CASSGYRDVDNEQFF
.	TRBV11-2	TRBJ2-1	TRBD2	TGTGCCAGCAGCTTAGCTAGCGGCATAGGAATGCAGTTCTTC	CASSLASGIGMQFF
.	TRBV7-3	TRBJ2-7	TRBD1	TGTGCCAGCAGCTTAATCGGGACAGGGGCCAACGGGAGTGCCTACGAGCAGTACTTC	CASSLIGTGANGSAYEQYF
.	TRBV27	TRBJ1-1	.	TGTGCCAGCAAAACGAGGGCGGGGGGGGGAGGTACGAACACTGAAGCTTTCTTT	CASKTRAGGGGTNTEAFF
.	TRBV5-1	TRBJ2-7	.	TGCGCCAGCAGCTTGGGGGCGGGCAAATACGAGCAGTACTTC	CASSLGAGKYEQYF
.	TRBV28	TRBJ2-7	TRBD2	TGTGCCAGCAGTTTAATAGGGACTAGCGGGTACGAGCAGTACTTC	CASSLIGTSGYEQYF
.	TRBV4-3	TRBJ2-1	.	TGCGCCAGCAGCCCAGGTAGCTCCTACAATGAGCAGTTCTTC	CASSPGSSYNEQFF
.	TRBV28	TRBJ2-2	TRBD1	TGTGCCAGCAGAGGGACAGGTAACACCGGGGAGCTGTTTTTT	CASRGTGNTGELFF
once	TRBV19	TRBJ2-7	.	TGTGCCAGTATGTTGGGGCACGAGCAGTACTTC	CASMLGHEQYF
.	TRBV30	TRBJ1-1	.	TGTGCCTGGAGTGTTACGAAGGTGGTGAACACTGAAGCTTTCTTT	CAWSVTKVVNTEAFF
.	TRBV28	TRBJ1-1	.	TGTGCCAGCACCCTCCGCGGACTTGAAGCTTTCTTT	CASTLRGLEAFF
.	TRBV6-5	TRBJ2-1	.	TGTGCCAGCAGCCCGGGACTCCACTACAATGAGCAGTTCTTC	CASSPGLHYNEQFF
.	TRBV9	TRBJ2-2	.	TGTGCCAGCAGCGGTACGTTCCCAGGGGAGCTGTTTTTT	CASSGTFPGELFF
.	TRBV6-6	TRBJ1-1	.	TGTGCCAGCAGTTACGCAGGGGAAGCTTTCTTT	CASSYAGEAFF
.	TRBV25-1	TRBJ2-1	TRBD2	TGTGCCAGCAGAGCCAAGAGTCCCGGGACTAGGTTTGATGAGCAGTTCTTC	CASRAKSPGTRFDEQFF
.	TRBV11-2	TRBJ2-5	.	TGTGCCAGCAGCTTGGAGTGGCAAGAGACCCAGTACTTC	CASSLEWQETQYF
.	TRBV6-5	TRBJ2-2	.	TGTGCCAGCAGTTACTCGCTAAGGAAGTCCGGGGAGCTGTTTTTT	CASSYSLRKSGELFF
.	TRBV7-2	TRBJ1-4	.	TGTGCCAGCAGCTTTCTCAGGGGAGAAAAACTGTTTTTT	CASSFLRGEKLFF
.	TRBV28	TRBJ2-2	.	TGTGCCAGCACCACTTGGGGGAGTGTCTCCGGGGAGCTGTTTTTT	CASTTWGSVSGELFF
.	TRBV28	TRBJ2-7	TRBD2	TGCGCCAGCAGTCCGGGACTAGCGAACTTCCTCACCTCCTACGAGCAGTACTTC	CASSPGLANFLTSYEQYF
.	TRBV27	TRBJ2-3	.	TGTGCCAGCAGGCAACTAGGTTTCTCCGCAGATACGCAGTATTTT	CASRQLGFSADTQYF
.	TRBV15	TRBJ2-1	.	TGTGCCACCAGCAGAGATCAAGTCGGAGGGACCTTTAATGAGCAGTTCTTC	CATSRDQVGGTFNEQFF
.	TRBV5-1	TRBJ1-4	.	TGCGCCAGCAGCTTGGCCTGGGCAGCAGATGAAAAACTGTTTTTT	CASSLAWAADEKLFF
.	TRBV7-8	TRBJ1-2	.	TGTGCCAGCAGCTTAAGCGGGACCCCATATGGCTACACCTTC	CASSLSGTPYGYTF
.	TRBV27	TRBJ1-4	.	TGTGCCAGCAGTATCGGACCAGGGGCAACTAATGAAAAACTGTTTTTT	CASSIGPGATNEKLFF
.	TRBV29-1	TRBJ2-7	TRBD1	TGCAGCGTTCTCGGACAGGGATCCTACGAGCAGTACTTC	CSVLGQGSYEQYF
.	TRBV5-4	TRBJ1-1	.	TGTGCCAGCAGCTTCGTCGGCGGGGGTGTTTTGAACACTGAAGCTTTCTTT	CASSFVGGGVLNTEAFF
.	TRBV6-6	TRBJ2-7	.	TGTGCCAGCAGCTCCCCCAGGGCTAGCTCCTACGAGCAGTACTTC	CASSSPRASSYEQYF
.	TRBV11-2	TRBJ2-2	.	TGTGCCAGCAACGACGGATACACCGGGGAGCTGTTTTTT	CASNDGYTGELFF
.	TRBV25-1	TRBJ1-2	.	TGTGCCAGCAGTGAATATGAGGGGGGACGGTACTATGGCTACACCTTC	CASSEYEGGRYYGYTF
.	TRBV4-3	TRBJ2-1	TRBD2	TGCGCCAGCAGCCAAGATGGTGTAGCGGGAGCTCCGGGAAATGAGCAGTTCTTC	CASSQDGVAGAPGNEQFF
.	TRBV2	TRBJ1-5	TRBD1	TGTGCCAGCAGTGGCAGGGGGGTCTATAGCAATCAGCCCCAGCATTTT	CASSGRGVYSNQPQHF
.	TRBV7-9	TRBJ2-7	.	TGTGCCAGCAGCTTAATTGGGACCCCAGGGTTAGTTGAGCAGTACTTC	CASSLIGTPGLVEQYF
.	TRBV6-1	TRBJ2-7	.	TGTGCCACCAGCGATTTAGGGGCAAACTACGAGCAGTACTTC	CATSDLGANYEQYF
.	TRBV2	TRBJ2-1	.	TGTGCCAGCTTTGGGCCGTACTACAATGAGCAGTTCTTC	CASFGPYYNEQFF
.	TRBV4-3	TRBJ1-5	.	TGCGCCAGCAGCCAAACAGACAGATCTAATCAGCCCCAGCATTTT	CASSQTDRSNQPQHF
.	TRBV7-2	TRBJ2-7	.	TGTGCCAGCAGCTTATTCCTGGGGAACTACGAGCAGTACTTC	CASSLFLGNYEQYF
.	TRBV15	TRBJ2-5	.	TGTGCCACCAGCAGTAATGAAGGACTTGAGACCCAGTACTTC	CATSSNEGLETQYF
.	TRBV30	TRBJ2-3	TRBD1	TGTGCCTGGAGTGAGGGGACAGGGGGCCCAGATACGCAGTATTTT	CAWSEGTGGPDTQYF
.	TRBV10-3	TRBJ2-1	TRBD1	TGTGCCATCAGTGAGAATTTTGGAGTCTTTACAGGGGGCTACAATGAGCAGTTCTTC	CAISENFGVFTGGYNEQFF